These 7 T cell receptor beta chains share one sample of origin, sequenced in a study of shared clonotypes between healthy human individuals. Sequencing used immunoSEQ multiplex PCR; TCRdb keeps in-frame clones, though not all of them. There are hundreds of thousands of clones in the sample; approximately 96% occur only once, and about 0.32% lies in the top ten. Sequenced: memory CD8+ T cells sorted from blood. The subset here: CD45RO+ cells pooled with CCR7-negative TemRA cells. These receptors came from a man aged 30-40 years in good health.

The rearrangement joins TRBV6-5 to TRBJ1-1; 9 nucleotides line up with TRBD1. After removal of 0 bases from V and 5 bases from J, the junction contained 7 bases not matched to a gene. Germline lookup yields CDR1 MNHEY and CDR2 SVGAGI. This CDR3 has 16 amino acids. This CDR3 reads CASSYSLGTGITEAFF. In DNA form, the CDR3 reads TGTGCCAGCAGTTACTCGTTAGGGACAGGGATTACTGAAGCTTTCTTT.

The gene calls are TRBV4-2 and TRBJ1-4; the match to TRBD1 covers 7 bases. The germline gives CDR1 LGHNA, CDR2 YNFKEQ. This CDR3 has 23 amino acids. V lost 1 base, J lost 1 base, and 24 bases stayed unmatched. The CDR3 here is CASSQVWGEPLSTGIVTNEKLFF. In DNA, the CDR3 is TGTGCCAGCAGCCAAGTTTGGGGGGAACCGCTCTCGACAGGGATCGTAACTAATGAAAAACTGTTTTTT.

On this clone itself: The same CDR3 can be traced to other DNA sequences in this sample. CDR3 coding DNA: TGCGCCAGCAGCTTGGGTCAGGGCTCCTACAATGAGCAGTTCTTC. Its protein is CASSLGQGSYNEQFF. The chain combines TRBV5-1 with TRBJ2-1, with D perhaps TRBD1 (5 bases). Between the trimmed V and J ends, which lost 0 bases and 0 bases, there was a span of 7 bases. CDR1 is SGHRS and CDR2 is YFSETQ in the germline V gene. This CDR3 is built from 15 residues.

This chain joins TRBV5-5 and TRBJ1-6; D is unclear. Looked up from germline, CDR1 is SGHKS and CDR2 is YYEKEE (reference sequence). This CDR3 has 16 residues. V was trimmed by 0 bases and J by 4 bases, leaving 11 bases between them. The CDR3 loop is CASSLAFSGYNSPLHF. For the CDR3, the DNA is TGTGCCAGCAGCTTGGCCTTTTCCGGTTATAATTCACCCCTCCACTTT.

The chain is built from TRBV11-2 and TRBJ2-7; D possibly corresponds to TRBD1 (6 bases). The V gene's germline CDR1 is SGHAT and CDR2 FQNNGV. The V end was cut by 4 bases, the J end by 3 bases, with 16 bases between. The CDR3 is made up of 15 amino acids. The CDR3 is CASSSPQGSVYEQYF. The CDR3 DNA follows: TGTGCCAGCAGCTCGCCGCAGGGGAGTGTCTACGAGCAGTACTTC.

The chain couples TRBV5-6 to TRBJ2-3; 7 bases match TRBD2. With 2 bases clipped from V and 1 base from J, the junction kept 1 base outside the gene matches. The CDR3 contains 14 residues. Per the germline V gene, CDR1 is SGHDT and CDR2 is YYEEEE. The CDR3: CASSFGGGTDTQYF. CDR3 bases: TGTGCCAGCAGCTTTGGGGGGGGCACAGATACGCAGTATTTT.

The chain has TRBV9 and TRBJ2-3; TRBD2 matches at 7 bases. V trimming: 0 bases; J trimming: 0 bases; junction bases outside the gene matches: 4. Germline-derived CDR1 and CDR2 are SGDLS and YYNGEE. The CDR3 is 16 amino acids. The CDR3 protein is CASSVGGSGSTDTQYF. DNA of the CDR3: TGTGCCAGCAGCGTAGGGGGTAGCGGGAGCACAGATACGCAGTATTTT.